This is a list of T cell receptor beta chains from one sample in a study of blood T cell repertoires in COVID-19. Method: immunoSEQ multiplex PCR; TCRdb's copy keeps in-frame clones and lacks some. The sample lists more than 100,000 clones, around 84% occurring once. The sequenced material came from PBMCs or T cells enriched from blood (not recorded which). The receptors stem from a man in his forties with acute COVID-19. Both conserved end residues are trimmed from each CDR3. Clone size, where shown, is once, few, many, or a class for clones that have expanded.

size: -
V: TRBV5-1
CDR3: ATSSQGGPYEQY

size: once
V: TRBV2
CDR3: ASSVQLNTEAF

size: -
V: TRBV27
CDR3: ASSFGGKNTEAF

size: -
V: TRBV11-3
CDR3: ASSSSGGTDTQY

size: -
V: TRBV19
CDR3: ASSPHRVGNTEAF

size: -
V: TRBV19
CDR3: ASSIGGGSNQPQH

size: -
V: TRBV15
CDR3: ATSRDLSGANVLT

size: -
V: TRBV21-1
CDR3: ASSNSGSSYNEQF

size: once
V: TRBV5-1
CDR3: ASSWTGSEGNGYT

size: -
V: TRBV6-5
CDR3: ASRFPGQRFEQY

size: -
V: TRBV21-1
CDR3: ASSTFDRLGT

size: -
V: TRBV6-5
CDR3: ASISQGATNEKLF

size: -
V: TRBV5-4
CDR3: ASSLAGEIGELF

size: -
V: TRBV2
CDR3: ASISRGVQNTGELF

size: once
V: TRBV5-8
CDR3: ANRKQGSPPETQY

size: -
V: TRBV6-1
CDR3: ASSEGGDGYT

size: -
V: TRBV13
CDR3: ASSPGLADRYEQY

size: -
V: TRBV24-1
CDR3: ATASGGITGELF

size: -
V: TRBV7-2
CDR3: ASSTYTGHNEQF

size: -
V: TRBV5-8
CDR3: ASSRTGGTGANVLT

size: -
V: TRBV5-1
CDR3: ASSLLGDNSPLH

size: -
V: TRBV7-2
CDR3: ASSLEGTTWNTIY

size: -
V: TRBV29-1
CDR3: SVERDTNSYEQY

size: -
V: TRBV5-1
CDR3: ASSSEAREVRDTQY

size: -
V: TRBV5-5
CDR3: ASSLADQPQH

size: -
V: TRBV5-6
CDR3: ASSLLGGQETQY

size: many
V: TRBV9
CDR3: ASSAPSGTTGMSGNTIY